This entry lists 12 T cell receptor beta chains sequenced from one sample in a study of blood T cell repertoires in COVID-19 (dated by TCRdb to 2019 to 2021). Libraries were prepared through the immunoSEQ multiplex PCR assay. Held by TCRdb, this immuneACCESS table contains in-frame sequences only and omits some clones. Under half of the omission traces to an unresolved V gene where checked; the cause of the rest is unknown. The table for this sample lists 430,000 or so clones; 85% to 90% of them were counted only once. The ten largest clones take up about 1.7% of the sample. Sequenced material: PBMCs or T cells enriched from blood (not recorded which). The receptors here all came from a woman aged 40 to 50 who had recovered from COVID-19.

The chain couples TRBV4-1 to TRBJ1-4, with no clear D. V was trimmed by 1 base and J by 5 bases, leaving 11 bases between them. The CDR3 is made up of 15 amino acids. Germline CDR1 reads MGHRA; CDR2 reads YSYEKL. CDR3 bases: TGCGCCAGCAGCCAAGCGGGGTCCGGGAATGAAAAACTGTTTTTT. Its protein product is CASSQAGSGNEKLFF.

The chain is built from TRBV4-1 and TRBJ2-7; 15 nucleotides match TRBD2. Germline V lookup: CDR1 MGHRA, CDR2 YSYEKL. The CDR3 has 15 residues. V was clipped by 6 bases and J by 4 bases; unmatched bases: 4. The CDR3 reads CASRRGLAGGYEQYF. The CDR3 bases are TGCGCCAGCAGACGGGGACTAGCGGGAGGATACGAGCAGTACTTC.

The V gene is TRBV18, the J gene TRBJ2-7, with 14 bases identical to TRBD2. Trimming at V came to 1 base and at J to 7 bases, leaving 18 bases not matched to a gene. The CDR3 is made up of 20 amino acids. Germline-derived CDR1 and CDR2 are KGHSH and LQKENI. CDR3 nucleotides: TGTGCCAGCTCACCACGACTAGCGGGAGGGCCCTCTAATCGCGAGGAGGAGCAGTACTTC. Translating it yields CASSPRLAGGPSNREEEQYF.

This clone has a single count. The V call is TRBV7-2, the J call TRBJ2-1; TRBD2 agrees at 12 bases. Germline-derived CDR1 and CDR2 are SGHTA and FQGNSA. V gave up 5 bases and J gave up 3 bases; unmatched junction bases: 8. The CDR3 runs to 17 residues. CDR3 in DNA: TGTGCCAGCAGCCGCCAGACTAGCGGGAGTGTCTACAATGAGCAGTTCTTC. Residues: CASSRQTSGSVYNEQFF.

This clone was detected only once. The chain has TRBV9 and TRBJ1-1, with D perhaps matching TRBD1 (5 bases). Germline lookup yields CDR1 SGDLS and CDR2 YYNGEE. Trimming removed 0 bases at V and 5 bases at J, with 11 bases between. The CDR3 has 14 residues. CDR3 DNA: TGTGCCAGCAGCGTAGTAAGGGGATTTACTGAAGCTTTCTTT. Its protein product is CASSVVRGFTEAFF.

The chain employs TRBV3-1 (or the pseudogene TRBV3-2) and TRBJ2-1; 9 bases agree with TRBD1. The CDR3 contains 18 residues. V lost 0 bases and J lost 4; bases outside the gene matches: 10. CDR1 is LGHDT and CDR2 is YNNKEL in the germline V gene (reference sequence). The CDR3 loop reads CASSQDPRDRERYNEQFF. The CDR3 DNA follows: TGTGCCAGCAGCCAAGACCCCCGGGACAGGGAGAGATACAATGAGCAGTTCTTC.

The rearrangement uses TRBV5-1 and TRBJ2-5; the D is unclear. The germline V gene has CDR1 SGHRS and CDR2 YFSETQ. The CDR3 runs to 13 residues. V shed 4 bases and J shed 5 bases, with 12 bases lying between them. Here the CDR3 reads CASSVRPGETQYF. The CDR3 bases are TGCGCCAGCAGCGTTCGACCCGGGGAGACCCAGTACTTC.

DNA for the CDR3: TGTGCCAGCAGCTTAGGAGGAGTCGGGACTGAAGCTTTCTTT. It codes for CASSLGGVGTEAFF. V gene TRBV11-3 combines with J gene TRBJ1-1; D unclear. Germline V gene data show CDR1 as SGHNT and CDR2 as YENEEA. Trimming stripped 1 base from V and 5 bases from J, with 11 bases between. This CDR3 is built from 14 residues.

The chain employs TRBV11-3 and TRBJ2-2; D unresolved. Germline assignment: CDR1 SGHNT and CDR2 YENEEA. The CDR3 runs 16 residues. Trimming shortened V by 2 bases and J by 0 bases, and 10 bases separated the two germline ends. CDR3 amino acids: CASSLLGRTNTGELFF. CDR3 bases: TGTGCCAGCAGCTTACTCGGCAGGACGAACACCGGGGAGCTGTTTTTT.

The chain carries TRBV2 and TRBJ1-5; tentatively, D is TRBD1 (5 bases). V was cut by 5 bases and J by 5 bases, with 10 bases left in between. Germline V lookup: CDR1 SNHLY, CDR2 FYNNEI. The CDR3 extends over 13 amino acids. CDR3 in amino acids: CASSYQGDQPQHF. In DNA form, the CDR3 reads TGTGCCAGCAGTTATCAGGGTGATCAGCCCCAGCATTTT.

In the case of this clone: The same CDR3 is also encoded by other DNA sequences in this sample. V gene TRBV3-1 (or the pseudogene TRBV3-2) combines with J gene TRBJ2-7, with a weak D call TRBD1 (6 bases). This CDR3 has 14 amino acids. The germline V gene encodes CDR1 LGHDT and CDR2 YNNKEL (reference sequence). V lost 1 base, J lost 1 base, and 8 bases lay in between. This CDR3 reads CASSQGTVSYEQYF. The CDR3 DNA follows: TGTGCCAGCAGCCAAGGGACAGTTTCCTACGAGCAGTACTTC.

The V call is TRBV29-1, the J call TRBJ1-1, with no clear D. Trimming left V 3 bases short and J 1 base short, with 12 bases between. Germline V gene sequence: CDR1 SQVTM, CDR2 ANQGSEA. The CDR3 runs to 14 residues. The DNA for the CDR3 is TGCAGCGTTGAGAGGCTATCGGCGAACACTGAAGCTTTCTTT. Protein: CSVERLSANTEAFF.